This entry lists 10 T cell receptor beta chains sequenced from one sample in a study of T cells in Graves' hyperthyroidism and ophthalmopathy. RNA transcripts served as the template for amplifying TCR beta CDR3 regions. HTBI primers were the set used in a first-round RT-PCR of the TCR CDR3. TCRdb re-analysed the multiplex PCR reads in MiXCR, keeping a single row per CDR3 protein. The sample holds 500,000 to 750,000 distinct CDR3 sequences, around 14% seen once. The sequenced material came from blood. All receptors come from a woman between 18 and 29 years old with Graves' ophthalmopathy.

In its sample, this clonotype was seen a few times. V usage is TRBV24-1 and J usage is TRBJ1-3, with D possibly being TRBD1 (6 bases). The germline gives CDR1 KGHDR, CDR2 SFDVKD. The CDR3 is 16 residues long. The V gene lost 4 bases and the J gene lost 2 bases, with 14 bases spanning the gap. DNA of the CDR3: TGTGCCACCAGTGACCCGCGGACAGAAGCTGGAAACACCATATATTTT. Its protein product is CATSDPRTEAGNTIYF.

The rearrangement links TRBV6-1 to TRBJ1-1; D not resolved. Germline-derived CDR1 and CDR2 are MNHNS and SASEGT. The V gene lost 7 bases and the J gene lost 5 bases, with 20 bases spanning the gap. CDR3 size: 15 residues. DNA of the CDR3: TGTGCCAGCATCACCCTGAAAGCACTCCTTACTGAAGCTTTCTTT. Its protein product is CASITLKALLTEAFF.

The chain recombines TRBV20-1 with TRBJ2-1; a weak D match, TRBD2 (5 bases). Looked up from germline, CDR1 is DFQATT and CDR2 is SNEGSKA (reference sequence). With 6 bases removed from V and 2 bases from J, the gap between germline ends came to 20 bases. The CDR3 contains 16 residues. The DNA for the CDR3 is TGCAGTGCCCCGAATACGCCCCGGGAAGCCTACAATGAGCAGTTCTTC. It specifies CSAPNTPREAYNEQFF.

The rearrangement joins TRBV20-1 to TRBJ1-5; D is uncertain. The germline V gene encodes CDR1 DFQATT and CDR2 SNEGSKA (reference sequence). Deletions cut 1 base from V and 0 bases from J, with 10 bases between. The CDR3 contains 15 residues. The CDR3 coding sequence is TGCAGTGCTAGAGGGGGTTTTTATAGCAATCAGCCCCAGCATTTT. This encodes CSARGGFYSNQPQHF.

CDR3 sequence reads: CASTWEREYYNEQFF. The CDR3 DNA sequence: TGTGCCAGCACCTGGGAGCGGGAGTATTACAATGAGCAGTTCTTC. The chain is built from TRBV11-2 and TRBJ2-1, with 8 bases that match TRBD2. Germline-derived CDR1 and CDR2 are SGHAT and FQNNGV. The CDR3 sequence is 15 residues long. J was trimmed by 4 bases and V by 7 bases; bases with no gene match: 9. The full variable domain, rest sourced from reference TRBV11-2 and TRBJ2-1, is EAGVAQSPRYKIIEKRQSVAFWCNPISGHATLYWYQQILGQGPKLLIQFQNNGVVDDSQLPKDRFSAERLKGVDSTLKIQPAKLEDSAVYLCASTWEREYYNEQFFGPGTRLTVL.

The sample holds many counts of this clonotype. The rearrangement links TRBV6-5 to TRBJ2-7; D gene unclear. The CDR3 sequence is 14 residues long. Trimming took off 2 bases at V and 12 bases at J, with 20 bases between the two ends. The germline gives CDR1 MNHEY, CDR2 SVGAGI. CDR3 sequence (DNA): TGTGCCAGCAGTTACACCCGGTCTGAGCTACGCGCGTACTTC. Translated: CASSYTRSELRAYF.

In its sample, this clonotype was seen many times. The chain is built from TRBV10-3 and TRBJ1-1; no clear D. The CDR3 runs 15 residues. V was cut by 0 bases and J by 1 base, with 9 bases left in between. Germline values: CDR1 ENHRY, CDR2 SYGVKD. In DNA, the CDR3 is TGTGCCATCAGTGAGTCGAGGACGCGGAACACTGAAGCTTTCTTT. It yields the protein CAISESRTRNTEAFF.

In its sample, this clonotype was seen a few times. V gene TRBV9 combines with J gene TRBJ2-1, with 12 positions matching TRBD2. The length of the CDR3 is 15 residues. Trimming cost V 3 bases and J 6 bases; bases outside gene matches: 4. Germline CDR1 SGDLS, CDR2 YYNGEE. The CDR3 loop reads CASSATSGRTNEQFF. The CDR3 coding sequence is TGTGCCAGCAGCGCGACTAGCGGGAGAACCAATGAGCAGTTCTTC.

This clonotype showed up many times. The V gene is TRBV20-1, the J gene TRBJ2-4; D is perhaps TRBD1 or TRBD2 (5 bases each). In germline, CDR1 is DFQATT, CDR2 SNEGSKA (reference sequence). This CDR3 region has 14 residues. V was shortened by 0 bases and J by 9 bases, with 15 bases between the two germline ends. CDR3 sequence (DNA): TGCAGTGCTAGAGATCCCAGGGACGAGGGCATTCAGTACTTC. Translated: CSARDPRDEGIQYF.

This clonotype showed up many times. This chain connects TRBV12-3 or TRBV12-4 to TRBJ1-5, with TRBD1 matching 9 bases. The trim removed 6 bases at V and 6 bases at J, leaving 9 bases unmatched. The CDR3 is made up of 15 amino acids. CDR3 sequence: CASRPGQGLVQPQHF. The CDR3 DNA follows: TGTGCCAGCAGACCGGGACAGGGATTGGTTCAGCCCCAGCATTTT.